Sequencing of this T cell receptor beta chain was carried out in a study of OX40 agonist ivuxolimab in advanced cancers. Across the whole study: Partial responses were achieved by three patients: one hepatocellular carcinoma, two cutaneous melanoma.

As to this clone: Its antigen is as yet unknown.

Only in-frame clones appear in the TCRdb table, and some are missing; sequencing was by immunoSEQ multiplex PCR. The table shows about 32,000 clones, with about nine tenths occurring only once. Trimming cost V 3 bases and J 0 bases, with 11 bases left between them. The CDR3 runs 15 residues. In germline, CDR1 is LNHDA, CDR2 SQIVND (reference sequence). Points from the study as a whole: In the 0.1 to 3.0 mg/kg range, CD4+ and CD8+ blood T cells had expanded clonally by week 6.

The sequenced sample was CD4+ or CD8+ T cells sorted from blood, obtained in a trial of the OX40 agonist ivuxolimab. The receptor was derived from an adult with an advanced solid tumor such as melanoma, head and neck, liver or kidney cancer. The V and J genes are TRBV19 and TRBJ1-1; possible D gene TRBD1, 5 bases. This CDR3 reads CASSISRQLNTEAFF. DNA for the CDR3: TGTGCCAGTAGTATTAGCCGACAGCTGAACACTGAAGCTTTCTTT.